Following are 10 T cell receptor beta chains from one sample sequenced in a study of technical replicates of blood from several donors. Profiled with immunoSEQ multiplex PCR; TCRdb holds only in-frame clones, not every one. The data show nearly 80,000 clones, 85% to 95% seen once. The sample consisted of T cells isolated from PBMCs. These receptors originate from a human donor in good health.

The chain recombines TRBV2 with TRBJ2-7; 8 nucleotides match TRBD1. After removal of 7 bases from V and 7 bases from J, the junction contained 12 bases not matched to a gene. This CDR3 is built from 14 residues. Germline lookup yields CDR1 SNHLY and CDR2 FYNNEI. CDR3 DNA sequence: TGTGCCAGCAACGAGGGCAGGGGGCTGAGGGAGCAGTACTTC. This translates into CASNEGRGLREQYF.

V usage is TRBV15 and J usage is TRBJ1-1; possibly TRBD1 for D (6 bases). Trimming stripped 0 bases from V and 4 bases from J, with 6 bases between. The CDR3 is 13 residues long. Germline-derived CDR1 and CDR2 are LNHNV and YYDKDF (reference sequence). The CDR3 DNA reads as TGTGCCACCAGCAGAGAAGGGGGCACTGAAGCTTTCTTT. Translated: CATSREGGTEAFF.

The gene calls are TRBV28 and TRBJ1-5; D is undetermined. In germline, CDR1 is MDHEN, CDR2 SYDVKM. The CDR3 contains 14 residues. Trimming removed 2 bases at V and 4 bases at J, with 9 bases between. The CDR3 is CASSLVMTNQPQHF. The CDR3 nucleotides read TGTGCCAGCAGTTTAGTTATGACAAATCAGCCCCAGCATTTT. Variable domain in full (rest from reference TRBV28 and TRBJ1-5): DVKVTQSSRYLVKRTGEKVFLECVQDMDHENMFWYRQDPGLGLRLIYFSYDVKMKEKGDIPEGYSVSREKKERFSLILESASTNQTSMYLCASSLVMTNQPQHFGDGTRLSIL.

This chain joins TRBV9 and TRBJ1-1, with unresolved D. Trimming pared 0 bases from V and 0 bases from J, leaving 9 bases between. The CDR3 is 15 amino acids. Germline CDR1 and CDR2: SGDLS and YYNGEE. CDR3 nucleotide sequence: TGTGCCAGCAGCGTAGTTGGAGCTATGAACACTGAAGCTTTCTTT. Residues: CASSVVGAMNTEAFF.

The J gene is TRBJ1-2, the V gene TRBV4-1; no firm D call. The V gene's germline CDR1 is MGHRA and CDR2 YSYEKL. The CDR3 runs 14 residues. Trimming stripped 4 bases from V and 4 bases from J, with 13 bases between. The CDR3 loop is CASSPVRSGYGYTF. The CDR3 DNA is TGCGCCAGCAGCCCCGTTAGGTCGGGCTATGGCTACACCTTC.

This clone was found once. The chain combines TRBV6-1 with TRBJ1-5; 7 bases align to TRBD1. V gave up 4 bases and J gave up 0 bases; unmatched junction bases: 9. The germline gives CDR1 MNHNS, CDR2 SASEGT. CDR3 length equals 17 residues. The CDR3 region has the DNA TGTGCCAGCAGTGCATATGGGACAGTCATTAGCAATCAGCCCCAGCATTTT. Translation gives CASSAYGTVISNQPQHF.

This rearrangement joins TRBV7-3 to TRBJ1-2, with D maybe TRBD1 (5 bases). Germline CDR1 is SGHTA and CDR2 is FQGTGA. Trimming removed 8 bases from V and 4 bases from J, with 14 bases in between. This CDR3 contains 13 residues. CDR3 sequence: CASPNRGVYGYTF. The DNA for the CDR3 is TGTGCCAGCCCAAATCGGGGGGTCTATGGCTACACCTTC.

The CDR3 spells CAISVDRVYTEAFF. CDR3 sequence (DNA): TGTGCCATCAGTGTGGACAGGGTTTATACTGAAGCTTTCTTT. The rearrangement joins TRBV10-3 to TRBJ1-1; TRBD1 matches at 8 bases. V shed 4 bases, J shed 5 bases, and the junction held 6 bases outside the gene matches. The V gene's germline CDR1 is ENHRY and CDR2 SYGVKD. CDR3 length: 14 residues.

The V gene is TRBV7-9, the J gene TRBJ2-7; D ambiguous. The V gene's germline CDR1 is SEHNR and CDR2 FQNEAQ (reference sequence). CDR3 size: 13 residues. Trimming removed 6 bases from V and 3 bases from J, with 12 bases in between. The CDR3 region is CASSPPEDYEQYF. For the CDR3, the DNA is TGTGCCAGCAGTCCTCCAGAAGACTACGAGCAGTACTTC.

This chain uses TRBV9 with TRBJ1-4; D gene uncertain. V lost 0 bases to trimming and J lost 8 bases, with 11 bases between them. This CDR3 is built from 14 residues. The V gene's germline CDR1 is SGDLS and CDR2 YYNGEE. The CDR3 region has the DNA TGTGCCAGCAGCGTAGACGGGGAAGGGGAAAAACTGTTTTTT. Its translation: CASSVDGEGEKLFF.